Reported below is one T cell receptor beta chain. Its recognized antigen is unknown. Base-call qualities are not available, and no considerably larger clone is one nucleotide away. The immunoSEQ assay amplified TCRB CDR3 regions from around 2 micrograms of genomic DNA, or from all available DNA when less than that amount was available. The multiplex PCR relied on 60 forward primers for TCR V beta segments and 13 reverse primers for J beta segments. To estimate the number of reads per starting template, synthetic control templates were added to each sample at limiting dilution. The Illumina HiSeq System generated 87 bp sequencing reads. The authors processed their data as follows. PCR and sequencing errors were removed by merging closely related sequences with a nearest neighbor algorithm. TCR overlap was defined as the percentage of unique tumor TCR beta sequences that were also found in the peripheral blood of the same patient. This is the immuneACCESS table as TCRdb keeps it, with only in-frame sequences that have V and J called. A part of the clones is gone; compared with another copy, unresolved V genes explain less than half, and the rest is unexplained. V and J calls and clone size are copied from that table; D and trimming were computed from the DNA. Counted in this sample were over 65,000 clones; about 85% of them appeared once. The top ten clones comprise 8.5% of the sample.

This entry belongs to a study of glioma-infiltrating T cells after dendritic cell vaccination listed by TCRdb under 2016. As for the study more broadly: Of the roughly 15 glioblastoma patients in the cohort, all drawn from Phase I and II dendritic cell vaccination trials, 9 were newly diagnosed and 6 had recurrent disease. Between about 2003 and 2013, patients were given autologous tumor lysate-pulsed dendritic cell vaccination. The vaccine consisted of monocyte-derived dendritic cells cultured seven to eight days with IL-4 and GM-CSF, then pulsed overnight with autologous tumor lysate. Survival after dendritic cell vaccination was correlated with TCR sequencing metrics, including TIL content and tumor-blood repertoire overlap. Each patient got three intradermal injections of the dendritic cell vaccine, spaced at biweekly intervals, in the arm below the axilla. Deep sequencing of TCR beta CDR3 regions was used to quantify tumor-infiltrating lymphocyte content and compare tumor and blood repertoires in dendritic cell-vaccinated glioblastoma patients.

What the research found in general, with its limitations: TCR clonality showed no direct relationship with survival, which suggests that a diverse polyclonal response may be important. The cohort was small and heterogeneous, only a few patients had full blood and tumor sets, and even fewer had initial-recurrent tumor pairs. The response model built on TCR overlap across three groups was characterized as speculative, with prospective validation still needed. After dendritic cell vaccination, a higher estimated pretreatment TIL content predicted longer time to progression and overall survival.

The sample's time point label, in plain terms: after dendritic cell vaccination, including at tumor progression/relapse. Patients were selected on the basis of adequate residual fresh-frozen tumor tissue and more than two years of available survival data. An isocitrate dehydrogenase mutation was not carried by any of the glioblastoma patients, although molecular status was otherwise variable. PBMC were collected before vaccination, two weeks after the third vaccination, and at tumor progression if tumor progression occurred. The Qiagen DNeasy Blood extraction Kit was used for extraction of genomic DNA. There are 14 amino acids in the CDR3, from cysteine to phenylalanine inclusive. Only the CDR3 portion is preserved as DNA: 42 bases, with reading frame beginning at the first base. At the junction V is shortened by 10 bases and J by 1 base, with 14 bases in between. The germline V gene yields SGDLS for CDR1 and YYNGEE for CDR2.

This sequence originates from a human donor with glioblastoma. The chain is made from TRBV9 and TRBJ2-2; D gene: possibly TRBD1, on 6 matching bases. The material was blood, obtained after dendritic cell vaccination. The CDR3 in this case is CAYNRELNTGELFF. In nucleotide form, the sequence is TGTGCCTACAACAGGGAGTTGAACACCGGGGAGCTGTTTTTT.